This T cell receptor (beta chain) stems from a study of T cells after yellow fever vaccination. A note on this clonotype: No antigen is known for it.

The germline V gene encodes CDR1 MGHRA and CDR2 YSYEKL. J gave up 11 bases and V 4 bases, and 17 bases lay outside the gene matches. The CDR3 has 16 amino acids. As TCR cDNA was made by 5'RACE template switching, a universal primer site and UMIs were added. TCRdb re-analysed the 5' RACE reads in MiXCR, keeping a single row per CDR3 protein. The data show about 160,000 distinct CDR3 sequences, with approximately 9.9% seen just once and about 40% held by the top ten. The study, taken as a whole, reports: Clonotypes appearing in both CD4 and CD8 compartments existed, and their share was small. Clones from primary vaccination mostly reappeared after the booster (around 96% CD4, about 88% CD8).

The receptor was derived from a man younger than 30 who received the YFV17D yellow fever vaccine. J is TRBJ1-5 and V is TRBV4-1; 7 bases line up with TRBD1. The sample here was CD8+ T cells sorted from PBMCs, taken 45 days after the yellow fever booster vaccination. CDR3 nucleotides: TGCGCCAGCAGCCCCGTACAGACAGGGTTGGGTTCGGCCCAGCATTTT. Amino acid sequence: CASSPVQTGLGSAQHF.